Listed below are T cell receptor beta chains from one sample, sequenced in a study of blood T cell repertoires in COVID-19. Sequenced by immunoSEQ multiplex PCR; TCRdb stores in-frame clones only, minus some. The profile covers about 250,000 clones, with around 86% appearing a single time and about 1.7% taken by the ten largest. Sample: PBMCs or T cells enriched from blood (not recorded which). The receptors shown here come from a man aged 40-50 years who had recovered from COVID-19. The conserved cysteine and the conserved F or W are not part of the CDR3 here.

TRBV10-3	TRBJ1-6	AIRGPGQGPLH
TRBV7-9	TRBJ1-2	ASSPPGTGAYGYT
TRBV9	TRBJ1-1	ASSGTPGSGTEAF
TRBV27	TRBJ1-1	ATKPWGEGDNTEAF
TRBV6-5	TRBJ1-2	ASSLTGENGYT
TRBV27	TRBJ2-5	ASSFRGSTRGETQY
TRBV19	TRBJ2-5	ASSRGTVETQY
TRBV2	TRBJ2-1	ASSVSPQGADNEQF
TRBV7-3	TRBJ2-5	ASSYSDQETQY
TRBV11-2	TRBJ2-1	ASSLSRPNEQF
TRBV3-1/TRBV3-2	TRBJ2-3	ASSQDASGTDTQY
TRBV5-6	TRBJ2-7	ASSLWLAIPYEQY
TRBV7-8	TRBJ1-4	ASSLARFMGQFGNEKLF
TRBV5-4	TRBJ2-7	ASSPGRAGYEQY
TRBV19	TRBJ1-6	ASSVQGNSYNSPLH
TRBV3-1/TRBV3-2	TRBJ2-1	ASSHLAGGNEQF